This T cell receptor beta chain was sequenced for a study of PD-1 blockade in classical Hodgkin lymphoma. The V gene end was trimmed by 0 bases and the J gene end by 6 bases; junction bases not matched to a gene: 8. CDR3 length: 16 residues. Looked up from germline, CDR1 is MGHRA and CDR2 is YSYEKL. Generated by immunoSEQ multiplex PCR, the TCRdb table keeps only in-frame clones and is missing some. The sample yields 25,000 to 30,000 clones, more than 85% seen once. Time point indicated: cycle 4 day 1 (C4D1), after about 6 weeks of nivolumab. Every one of the patients relapsed after autologous stem cell transplantation (brentuximab vedotin exposure was variable). Investigators isolated CD4+ T cells from thawed PBMCs through magnetic negative selection.

This material consisted of CD4+ T cells from blood, taken before the fourth cycle of nivolumab. The J gene is TRBJ2-7, the V gene TRBV4-1, with 10 bases lining up with TRBD2. This clonotype was obtained from a human donor with classical Hodgkin lymphoma. CDR3: CASSQDFTSGAIEQYF. CDR3 in DNA: TGCGCCAGCAGCCAAGATTTTACTAGCGGGGCTATCGAGCAGTACTTC.